The entry that follows covers one T cell receptor (beta chain) sequence. Its antigen remains unidentified. The data originate from a study of PD-1 blockade in mismatch repair-deficient tumors. Looking at the study overall: All were previously treated, progressing patients with about 11 mismatch repair-deficient cancer types.

Study-wide points: Tumor-resident clones, often absent from pretreatment blood, expanded after pembrolizumab and then contracted.

The protocol was immunoSEQ multiplex PCR, while the TCRdb copy is restricted to in-frame clones and leaves out a portion. The sample holds around 30,000 clones, 80% seen once. The germline V gene has CDR1 MDHEN and CDR2 SYDVKM. CDR3 length: 21 amino acids. Trimming cost V 4 bases and J 3 bases, with 31 bases left between them. Three pembrolizumab responders had their TCRs sequenced. This receptor was taken from an adult with mismatch repair-deficient cancer. V is TRBV28 and J is TRBJ2-4; possible D gene TRBD1, 9 bases. The sequencing used PBMCs, collected roughly 6 weeks after starting pembrolizumab. The chain's CDR3 is CASSSLGRTGATSALKNIQYF. CDR3 coding DNA: TGTGCCAGCAGTTCCCTAGGTAGGACAGGGGCGACTAGCGCCCTCAAAAACATTCAGTACTTC.